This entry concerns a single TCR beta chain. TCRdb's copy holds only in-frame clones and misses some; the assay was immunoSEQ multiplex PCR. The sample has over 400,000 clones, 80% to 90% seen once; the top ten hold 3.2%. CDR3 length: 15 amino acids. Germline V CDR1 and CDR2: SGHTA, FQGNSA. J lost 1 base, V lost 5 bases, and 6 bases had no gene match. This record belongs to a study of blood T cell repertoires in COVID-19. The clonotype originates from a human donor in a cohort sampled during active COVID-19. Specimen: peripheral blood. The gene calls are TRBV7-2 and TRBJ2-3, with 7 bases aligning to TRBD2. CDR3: CASSLRSGGTDTQYF. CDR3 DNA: TGTGCCAGCAGCCTTAGAAGCGGGGGCACAGATACGCAGTATTTT.